This T cell receptor beta chain originates from a study of CD8 T cells in Susac syndrome. The CDR3 is 16 amino acids. V was trimmed by 1 base and J by 4 bases, leaving 16 bases between them. Germline V CDR1 and CDR2: LNHDA, SQIVND (reference sequence). With random hexamers, about 0.45 to 1 ug RNA was reverse transcribed. It was immunoSEQ multiplex PCR that amplified TCR beta CDR3 across 54 Vbeta and 13 Jbeta. MiXCR, applied by TCRdb to the immunoSEQ multiplex PCR reads, yields one record per CDR3 protein. This sample has some 76,000 distinct CDR3 sequences, with 90% to 95% found just once. Material for sequencing was CD8+ T cells from PBMCs. The chain uses TRBV19 and TRBJ1-2, with a weak D call TRBD1 (5 bases). The sequence was collected from a human donor with multiple sclerosis. Here the CDR3 DNA reads TGTGCCAGTAGTATAGGTTGGAGAGGGGCCGGCTATGGCTACACCTTC. This gives the protein CASSIGWRGAGYGYTF.